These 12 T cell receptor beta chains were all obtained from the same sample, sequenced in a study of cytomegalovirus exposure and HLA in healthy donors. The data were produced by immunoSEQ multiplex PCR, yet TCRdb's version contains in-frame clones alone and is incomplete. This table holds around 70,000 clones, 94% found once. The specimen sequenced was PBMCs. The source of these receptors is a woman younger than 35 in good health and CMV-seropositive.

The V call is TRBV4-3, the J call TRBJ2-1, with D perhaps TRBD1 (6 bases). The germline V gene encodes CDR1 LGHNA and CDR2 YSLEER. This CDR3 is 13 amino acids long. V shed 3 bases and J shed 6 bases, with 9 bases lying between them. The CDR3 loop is CASSHLTGNEQFF. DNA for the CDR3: TGCGCCAGCAGCCACCTGACAGGCAATGAGCAGTTCTTC.

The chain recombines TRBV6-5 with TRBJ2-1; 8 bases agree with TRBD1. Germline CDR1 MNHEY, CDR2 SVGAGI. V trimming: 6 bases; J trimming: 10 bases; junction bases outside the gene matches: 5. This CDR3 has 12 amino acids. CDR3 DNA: TGTGCCAGCAGCCTCGACAGGGGCGAGCAGTTCTTC. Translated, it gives CASSLDRGEQFF.

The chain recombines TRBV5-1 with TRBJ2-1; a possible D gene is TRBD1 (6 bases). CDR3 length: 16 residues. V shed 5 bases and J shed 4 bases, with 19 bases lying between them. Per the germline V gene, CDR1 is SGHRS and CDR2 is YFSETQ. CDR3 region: CASSSGQRRLYNEQFF. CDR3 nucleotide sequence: TGCGCCAGCAGTTCCGGACAGCGCAGACTTTACAATGAGCAGTTCTTC. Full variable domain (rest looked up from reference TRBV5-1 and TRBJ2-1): KAGVTQTPRYLIKTRGQQVTLSCSPISGHRSVSWYQQTPGQGLQFLFEYFSETQRNKGNFPGRFSGRQFSNSRSEMNVSTLELGDSALYLCASSSGQRRLYNEQFFGPGTRLTVL.

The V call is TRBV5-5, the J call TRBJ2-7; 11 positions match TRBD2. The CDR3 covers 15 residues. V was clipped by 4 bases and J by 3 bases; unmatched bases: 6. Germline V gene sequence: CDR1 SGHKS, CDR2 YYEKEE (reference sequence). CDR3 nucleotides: TGTGCCAGCAGCCTAGGGACTAGCGGTTTCTACGAGCAGTACTTC. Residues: CASSLGTSGFYEQYF.

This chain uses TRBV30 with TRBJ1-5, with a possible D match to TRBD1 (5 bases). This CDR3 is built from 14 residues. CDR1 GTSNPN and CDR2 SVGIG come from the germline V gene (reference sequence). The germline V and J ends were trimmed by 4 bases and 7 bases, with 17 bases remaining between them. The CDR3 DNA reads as TGTGCCTGGACCCGTCGGGGGGGGGAACAGCCCCAGCATTTT. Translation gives CAWTRRGGEQPQHF.

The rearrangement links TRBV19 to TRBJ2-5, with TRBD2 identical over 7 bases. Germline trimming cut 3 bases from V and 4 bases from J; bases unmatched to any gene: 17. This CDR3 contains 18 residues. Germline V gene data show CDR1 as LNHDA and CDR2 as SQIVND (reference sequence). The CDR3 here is CASSISGGSSGMLETQYF. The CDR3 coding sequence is TGTGCCAGTAGTATTTCGGGGGGTTCCTCGGGGATGTTAGAGACCCAGTACTTC.

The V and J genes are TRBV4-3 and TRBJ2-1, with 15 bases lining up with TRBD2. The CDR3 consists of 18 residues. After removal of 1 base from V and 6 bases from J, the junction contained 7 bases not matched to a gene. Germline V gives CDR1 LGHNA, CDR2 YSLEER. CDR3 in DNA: TGCGCCAGCAGCCAAGGAGCATCGGGACTAGCGGGGGGCAATGAGCAGTTCTTC. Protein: CASSQGASGLAGGNEQFF.

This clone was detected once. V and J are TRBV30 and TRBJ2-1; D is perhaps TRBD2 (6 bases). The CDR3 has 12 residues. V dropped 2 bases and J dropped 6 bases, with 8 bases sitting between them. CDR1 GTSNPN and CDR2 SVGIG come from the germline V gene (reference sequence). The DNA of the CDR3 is TGTGCCTGGAGTCCGGGAGTCAATGAGCAGTTCTTC. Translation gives CAWSPGVNEQFF.

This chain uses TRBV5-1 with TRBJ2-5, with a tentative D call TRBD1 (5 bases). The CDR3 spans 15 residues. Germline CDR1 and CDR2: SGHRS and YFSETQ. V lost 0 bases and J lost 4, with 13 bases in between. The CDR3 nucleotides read TGCGCCAGCAGCTTGGGGCCCCAGGGTGGAGAGACCCAGTACTTC. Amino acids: CASSLGPQGGETQYF.

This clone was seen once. CDR3 region: CATRRNTEAFF. CDR3 sequence (DNA): TGTGCCACCAGGAGGAACACTGAAGCTTTCTTT. The chain has TRBV11-1 and TRBJ1-1; unclear D gene. CDR3 length equals 11 residues. The V gene's germline CDR1 is SGHAT and CDR2 FQDESV (reference sequence). V lost 10 bases to trimming and J lost 1 base, with 7 bases between them.

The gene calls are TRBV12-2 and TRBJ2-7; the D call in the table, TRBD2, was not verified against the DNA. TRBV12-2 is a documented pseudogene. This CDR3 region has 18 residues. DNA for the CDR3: TGTGCAAGTCGCTTAGCTAGTTGTAGCGGGGGGCCATCCTACGAGCAGTACTTC. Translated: CASRLASCSGGPSYEQYF.

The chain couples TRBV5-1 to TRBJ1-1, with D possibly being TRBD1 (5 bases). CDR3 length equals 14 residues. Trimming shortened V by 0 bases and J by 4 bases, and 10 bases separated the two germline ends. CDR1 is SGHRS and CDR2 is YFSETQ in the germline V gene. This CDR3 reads CASSLGGVVTEAFF. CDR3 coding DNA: TGCGCCAGCAGCTTGGGGGGGGTTGTCACTGAAGCTTTCTTT.